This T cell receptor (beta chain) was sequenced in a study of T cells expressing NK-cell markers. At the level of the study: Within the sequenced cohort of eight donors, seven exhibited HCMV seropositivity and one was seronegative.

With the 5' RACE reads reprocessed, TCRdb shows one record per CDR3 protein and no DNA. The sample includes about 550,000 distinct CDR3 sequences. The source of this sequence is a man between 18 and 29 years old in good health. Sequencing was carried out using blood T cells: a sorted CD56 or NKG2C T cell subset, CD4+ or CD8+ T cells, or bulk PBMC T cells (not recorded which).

CDR3 residues: CASSLWGRGTDTQYF. This chain connects TRBV11-2 to TRBJ2-3; TCRdb designates TRBD1, a call that cannot be tested without DNA. The germline V gene encodes CDR1 SGHAT and CDR2 FQNNGV. The CDR3 is made up of 15 amino acids.